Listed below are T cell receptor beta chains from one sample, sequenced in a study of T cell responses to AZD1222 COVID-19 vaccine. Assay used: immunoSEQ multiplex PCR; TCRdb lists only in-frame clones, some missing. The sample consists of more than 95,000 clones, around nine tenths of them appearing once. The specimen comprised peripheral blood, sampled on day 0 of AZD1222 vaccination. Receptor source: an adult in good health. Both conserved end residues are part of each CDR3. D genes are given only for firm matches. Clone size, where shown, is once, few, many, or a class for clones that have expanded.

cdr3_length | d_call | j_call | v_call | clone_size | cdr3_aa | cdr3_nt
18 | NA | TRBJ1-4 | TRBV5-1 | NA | CASSYSGGTGWTNEKLFF | TGCGCCAGCAGCTATTCTGGCGGGACCGGGTGGACTAATGAAAAACTGTTTTTT
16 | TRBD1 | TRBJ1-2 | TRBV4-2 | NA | CASSQPTGGVSYGYTF | TGTGCCAGCAGCCAGCCAACAGGGGGCGTTAGCTATGGCTACACCTTC
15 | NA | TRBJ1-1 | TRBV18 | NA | CASSLRTATNTEAFF | TGTGCCAGCTCACTCAGGACAGCCACGAACACTGAAGCTTTCTTT
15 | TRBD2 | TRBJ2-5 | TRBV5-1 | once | CASSELAGAQETQYF | TGCGCCAGCAGCGAGCTAGCGGGAGCACAAGAGACCCAGTACTTC
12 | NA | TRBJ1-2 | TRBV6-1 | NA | CASSEVGYGYTF | TGTGCCAGCAGTGAAGTAGGATATGGCTACACCTTC
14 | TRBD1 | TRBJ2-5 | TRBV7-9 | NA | CASSFDRGRETQYF | TGTGCCAGCAGCTTTGACAGGGGGCGAGAGACCCAGTACTTC
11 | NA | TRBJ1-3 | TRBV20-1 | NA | CSARAGNTIYF | TGCAGTGCTAGGGCTGGAAACACCATATATTTT
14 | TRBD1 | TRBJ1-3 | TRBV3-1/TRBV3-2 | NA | CASSPQGVGNTIYF | TGTGCCAGCAGCCCCCAGGGGGTTGGAAACACCATATATTTT
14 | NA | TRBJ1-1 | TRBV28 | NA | CASSLSGMNTEAFF | TGTGCCAGCAGTTTGTCGGGGATGAACACTGAAGCTTTCTTT
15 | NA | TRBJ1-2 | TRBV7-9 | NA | CASSSGPGGSYGYTF | TGTGCCAGCAGCTCCGGACCGGGCGGATCCTATGGCTACACCTTC
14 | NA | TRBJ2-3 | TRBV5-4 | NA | CASSLGQYTDTQYF | TGTGCCAGCAGCTTAGGACAGTACACAGATACGCAGTATTTT
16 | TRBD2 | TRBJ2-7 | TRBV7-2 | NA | CASSLRGGTGVNEQYF | TGTGCCAGCAGCTTACGGGGGGGCACAGGAGTCAACGAGCAGTACTTC
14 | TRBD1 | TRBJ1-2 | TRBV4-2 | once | CASSHGDSDYGYTF | TGTGCCAGCAGCCATGGGGACAGCGACTATGGCTACACCTTC
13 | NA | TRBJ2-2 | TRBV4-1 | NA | CASSQERVGELFF | TGCGCCAGCAGCCAAGAGCGGGTCGGGGAGCTGTTTTTT
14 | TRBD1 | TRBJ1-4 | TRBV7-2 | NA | CASSLGLTGKKLFF | TGTGCCAGCAGCTTAGGCCTGACAGGGAAAAAACTGTTTTTT
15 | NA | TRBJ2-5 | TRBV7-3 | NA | CASSPTPGQQETQYF | TGTGCCAGCAGCCCAACCCCCGGACAGCAAGAGACCCAGTACTTC
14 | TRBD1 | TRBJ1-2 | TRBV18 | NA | CASSRDRQGTGYTF | TGTGCCAGCTCACGGGACAGGCAGGGAACTGGCTACACCTTC
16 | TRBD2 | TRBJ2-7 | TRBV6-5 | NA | CASSFGSPSGSYEQYF | TGTGCCAGCAGTTTCGGGTCTCCTAGCGGGAGTTACGAGCAGTACTTC
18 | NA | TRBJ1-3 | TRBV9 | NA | CASSVATVKDLSGNTIYF | TGTGCCAGCAGCGTAGCCACTGTTAAGGACCTCTCTGGAAACACCATATATTTT
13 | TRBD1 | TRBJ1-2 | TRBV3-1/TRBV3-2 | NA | CASSRGTGGGYTF | TGTGCCAGCAGCCGCGGGACAGGGGGAGGCTACACCTTC
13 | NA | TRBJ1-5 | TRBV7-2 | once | CASSFDGNQPQHF | TGTGCCAGCAGCTTCGACGGCAATCAGCCCCAGCATTTT
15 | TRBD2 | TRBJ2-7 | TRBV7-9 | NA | CASSLVASGSYEQYF | TGTGCCAGCAGCTTAGTAGCTAGCGGGAGTTACGAGCAGTACTTC
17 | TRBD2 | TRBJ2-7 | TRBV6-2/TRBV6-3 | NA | CASSPLISGRASYEQYF | TGTGCCAGCAGCCCCCTTATCAGCGGGAGGGCCTCCTACGAGCAGTACTTC
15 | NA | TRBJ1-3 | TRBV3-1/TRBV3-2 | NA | CASSQDKAGRNTIYF | TGTGCCAGCAGCCAAGATAAGGCAGGGAGAAACACCATATATTTT
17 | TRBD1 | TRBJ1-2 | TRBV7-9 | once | CASSSSDWTGTNYGYTF | TGTGCCAGCAGCTCGAGCGACTGGACAGGTACTAACTATGGCTACACCTTC
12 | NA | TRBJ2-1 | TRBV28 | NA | CASRTVLNEQFF | TGTGCCAGCAGGACTGTCCTCAATGAGCAGTTCTTC
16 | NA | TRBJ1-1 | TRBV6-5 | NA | CASSYSMGRGNTEAFF | TGTGCCAGCAGTTACTCGATGGGCAGGGGGAACACTGAAGCTTTCTTT
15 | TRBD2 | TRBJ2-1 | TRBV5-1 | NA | CASSLWLAGINEQFF | TGCGCCAGCAGCTTGTGGCTAGCGGGGATCAATGAGCAGTTCTTC
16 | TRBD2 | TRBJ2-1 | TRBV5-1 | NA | CASSSVAGTLYNEQFF | TGCGCCAGCAGCTCGGTAGCGGGGACCCTCTACAATGAGCAGTTCTTC
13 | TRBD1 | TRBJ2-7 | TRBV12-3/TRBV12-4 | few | CASFLSGTGRQYF | TGTGCCAGCTTCCTGTCTGGGACAGGACGGCAGTACTTC
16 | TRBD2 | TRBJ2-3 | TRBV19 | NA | CASRLSGRGSTDTQYF | TGTGCCAGTAGACTTAGCGGGAGGGGGAGCACAGATACGCAGTATTTT
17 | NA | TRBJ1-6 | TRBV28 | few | CASSWRQLAGLNSPLHF | TGTGCCAGCAGTTGGCGACAGTTAGCGGGTCTGAATTCACCCCTCCACTTT
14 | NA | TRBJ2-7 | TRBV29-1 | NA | CSVEVLQGAYEQYF | TGCAGCGTTGAAGTACTACAGGGAGCATACGAGCAGTACTTC
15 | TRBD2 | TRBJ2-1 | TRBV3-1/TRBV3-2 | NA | CASSLGLEGRNEQFF | TGTGCCAGCAGCTTGGGACTAGAAGGACGCAATGAGCAGTTCTTC
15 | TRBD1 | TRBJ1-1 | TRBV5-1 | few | CASSLETGRNTEAFF | TGCGCCAGCAGCCTGGAGACAGGGCGAAACACTGAAGCTTTCTTT
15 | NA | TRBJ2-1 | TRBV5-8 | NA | CASSLTGISYNEQFF | TGTGCCAGCAGCTTGACAGGGATTTCCTACAATGAGCAGTTCTTC
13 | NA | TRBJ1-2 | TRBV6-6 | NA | CASNPGATAGYTF | TGTGCCAGCAATCCAGGGGCCACAGCTGGCTACACCTTC
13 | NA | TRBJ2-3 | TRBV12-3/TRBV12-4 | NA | CASSSLGADTQYF | TGTGCCAGCAGTTCCCTTGGGGCAGATACGCAGTATTTT
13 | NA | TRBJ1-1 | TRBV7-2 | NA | CASSNRRNTEAFF | TGTGCCAGCAGTAACAGGAGGAACACTGAAGCTTTCTTT
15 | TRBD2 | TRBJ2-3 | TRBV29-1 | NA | CSVVLAGDSTDTQYF | TGCAGCGTTGTACTAGCGGGGGATAGCACAGATACGCAGTATTTT
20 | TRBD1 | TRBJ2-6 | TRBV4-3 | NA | CASSQDRPDRYISGANVLTF | TGCGCCAGCAGCCAAGACCGGCCGGACAGGTATATCTCTGGGGCCAACGTCCTGACTTTC
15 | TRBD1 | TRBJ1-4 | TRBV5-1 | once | CASSWGDRENEKLFF | TGCGCCAGCAGCTGGGGGGACAGGGAAAATGAAAAACTGTTTTTT
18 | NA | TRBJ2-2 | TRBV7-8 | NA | CASSLVIVASADRGELFF | TGTGCCAGCAGCTTAGTAATAGTCGCCTCTGCCGATCGAGGGGAGCTGTTTTTT
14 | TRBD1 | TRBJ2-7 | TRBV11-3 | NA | CASGSGTGAGEQYF | TGTGCCAGCGGTAGCGGGACAGGGGCAGGAGAGCAGTACTTC
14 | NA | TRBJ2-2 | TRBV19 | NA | CASSITPNTGELFF | TGTGCCAGTAGTATCACCCCGAACACCGGGGAGCTGTTTTTT
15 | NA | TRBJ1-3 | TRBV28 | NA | CASSLDAISGNTIYF | TGTGCCAGCAGTTTAGACGCTATCTCTGGAAACACCATATATTTT
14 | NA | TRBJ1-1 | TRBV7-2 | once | CASSFSGSSLEAFF | TGTGCCAGCAGCTTTTCTGGCAGCAGCCTTGAAGCTTTCTTT
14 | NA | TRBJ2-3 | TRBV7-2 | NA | CASSPGGSTDTQYF | TGTGCCAGCAGCCCCGGAGGGAGCACAGATACGCAGTATTTT
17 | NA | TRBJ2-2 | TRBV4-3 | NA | CASSQDPRGPNTGELFF | TGCGCCAGCAGCCAAGATCCCCGAGGGCCAAACACCGGGGAGCTGTTTTTT
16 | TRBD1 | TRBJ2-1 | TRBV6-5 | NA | CASSYSGTGAYNEQFF | TGTGCCAGCAGTTACTCAGGGACAGGGGCCTACAATGAGCAGTTCTTC
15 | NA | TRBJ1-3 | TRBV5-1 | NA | CASSPGDNSGNTIYF | TGCGCCAGCAGCCCCGGGGACAACTCTGGAAACACCATATATTTT
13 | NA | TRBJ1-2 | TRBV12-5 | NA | CASGLGSLYGYTF | TGTGCTAGTGGTTTGGGCAGCCTATATGGCTACACCTTC
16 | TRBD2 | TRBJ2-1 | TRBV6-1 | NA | CASTERGGRSYNEQFF | TGTGCCAGCACTGAGCGGGGGGGCCGATCCTACAATGAGCAGTTCTTC
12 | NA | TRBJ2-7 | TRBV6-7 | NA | CASSWASYEQYF | TGTGCCAGCAGTTGGGCCTCCTACGAGCAGTACTTC
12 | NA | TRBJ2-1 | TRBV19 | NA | CASSIRSSPPFF | TGTGCCAGTAGTATAAGATCCAGCCCGCCGTTCTTC
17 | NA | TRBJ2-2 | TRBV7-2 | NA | CASSLGWLQGRTGELFF | TGTGCCAGCAGCTTAGGTTGGTTACAGGGAAGGACCGGGGAGCTGTTTTTT
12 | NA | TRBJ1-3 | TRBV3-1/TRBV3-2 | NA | CASSLGGNTIYF | TGTGCCAGCAGCCTTGGTGGAAACACCATATATTTT
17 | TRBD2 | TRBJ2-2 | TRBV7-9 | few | CASSGRGLAGVTGELFF | TGTGCCAGCAGCGGCAGGGGACTAGCGGGAGTCACCGGGGAGCTGTTTTTT
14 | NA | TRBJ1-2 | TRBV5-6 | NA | CASSLGTSNYGYTF | TGTGCCAGCAGCTTGGGGACTTCTAACTATGGCTACACCTTC